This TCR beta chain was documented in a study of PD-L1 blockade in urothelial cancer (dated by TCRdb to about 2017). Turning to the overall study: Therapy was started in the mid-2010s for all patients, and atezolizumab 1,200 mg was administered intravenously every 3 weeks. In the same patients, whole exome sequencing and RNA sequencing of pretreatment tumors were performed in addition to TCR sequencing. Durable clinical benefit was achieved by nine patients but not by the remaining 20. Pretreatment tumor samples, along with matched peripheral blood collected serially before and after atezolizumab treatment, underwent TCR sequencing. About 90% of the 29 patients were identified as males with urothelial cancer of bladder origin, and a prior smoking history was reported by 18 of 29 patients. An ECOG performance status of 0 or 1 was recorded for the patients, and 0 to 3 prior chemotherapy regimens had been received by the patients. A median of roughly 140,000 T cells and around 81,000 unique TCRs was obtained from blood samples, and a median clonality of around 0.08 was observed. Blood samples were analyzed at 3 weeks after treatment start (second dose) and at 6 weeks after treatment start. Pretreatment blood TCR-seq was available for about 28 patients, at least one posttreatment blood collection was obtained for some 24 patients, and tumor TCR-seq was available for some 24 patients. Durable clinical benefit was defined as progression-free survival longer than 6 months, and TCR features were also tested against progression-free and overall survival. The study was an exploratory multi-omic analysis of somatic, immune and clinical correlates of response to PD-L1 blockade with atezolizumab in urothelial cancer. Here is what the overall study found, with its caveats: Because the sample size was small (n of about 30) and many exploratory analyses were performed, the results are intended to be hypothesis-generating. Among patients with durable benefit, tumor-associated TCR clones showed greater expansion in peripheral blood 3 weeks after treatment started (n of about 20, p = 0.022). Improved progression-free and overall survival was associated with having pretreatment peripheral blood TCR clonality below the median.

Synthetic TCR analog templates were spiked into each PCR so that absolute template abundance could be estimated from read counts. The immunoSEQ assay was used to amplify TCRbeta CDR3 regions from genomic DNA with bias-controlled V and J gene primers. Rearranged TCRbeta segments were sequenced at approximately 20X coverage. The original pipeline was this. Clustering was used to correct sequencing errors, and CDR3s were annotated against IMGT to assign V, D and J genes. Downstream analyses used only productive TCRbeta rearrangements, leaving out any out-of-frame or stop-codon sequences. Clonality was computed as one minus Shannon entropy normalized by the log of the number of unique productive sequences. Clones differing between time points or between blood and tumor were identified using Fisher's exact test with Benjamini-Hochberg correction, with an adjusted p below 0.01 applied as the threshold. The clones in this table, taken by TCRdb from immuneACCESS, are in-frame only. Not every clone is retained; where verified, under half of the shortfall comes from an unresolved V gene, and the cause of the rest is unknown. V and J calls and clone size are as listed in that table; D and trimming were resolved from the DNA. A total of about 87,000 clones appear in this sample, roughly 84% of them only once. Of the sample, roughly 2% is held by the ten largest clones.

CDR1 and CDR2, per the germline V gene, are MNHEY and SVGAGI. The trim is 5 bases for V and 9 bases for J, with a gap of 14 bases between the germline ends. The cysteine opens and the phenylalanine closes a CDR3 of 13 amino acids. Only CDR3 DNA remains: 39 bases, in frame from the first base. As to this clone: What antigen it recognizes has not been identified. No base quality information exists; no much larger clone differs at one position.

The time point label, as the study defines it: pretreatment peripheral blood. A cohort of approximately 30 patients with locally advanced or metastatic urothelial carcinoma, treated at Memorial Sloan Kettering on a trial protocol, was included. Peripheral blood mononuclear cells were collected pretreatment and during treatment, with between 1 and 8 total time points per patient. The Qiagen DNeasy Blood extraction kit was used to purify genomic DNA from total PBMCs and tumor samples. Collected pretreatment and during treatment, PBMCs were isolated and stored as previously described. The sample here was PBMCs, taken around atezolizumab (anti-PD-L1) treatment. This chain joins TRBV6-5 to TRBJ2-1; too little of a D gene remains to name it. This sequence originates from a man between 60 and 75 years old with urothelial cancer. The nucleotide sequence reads TGTGCCAGCAGTCCCCCCACCTTCGGTGAGCAGTTCTTC. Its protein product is CASSPPTFGEQFF.